Below, 19 T cell receptor beta chains from the same sample are listed, as sequenced in a study of blood T cell repertoires in COVID-19. Here immunoSEQ multiplex PCR was the method, and the copy in TCRdb shows in-frame clones only, minus some. The sample holds tens of thousands of clones, around nine tenths seen once. The sample comprised peripheral blood. Receptors were obtained from a man in his sixties with COVID-19, enrolled during active disease.

This CDR3 reads CASSRTGTRDEKLFF. CDR3 nucleotide sequence: TGCGCCAGCAGCCGTACCGGGACAAGGGATGAAAAACTGTTTTTT. The chain carries TRBV4-3 and TRBJ1-4; possibly TRBD1 for D (6 bases). This CDR3 is 15 amino acids long. CDR1 and CDR2 (germline): LGHNA, YSLEER. V lost 4 bases and J 6 bases, leaving 15 bases between the germline ends.

The V call is TRBV30, the J call TRBJ2-7; 9 bases fit TRBD2. The V gene end was trimmed by 2 bases and the J gene end by 6 bases; junction bases not matched to a gene: 5. The CDR3 contains 13 residues. Germline lookup yields CDR1 GTSNPN and CDR2 SVGIG (reference sequence). CDR3 in DNA: TGTGCCTGGAGTAATCCAGCGGGGGGCGAGCAGTACTTC. Protein product: CAWSNPAGGEQYF.

This rearrangement joins TRBV5-1 to TRBJ1-1; a weak D match, TRBD1 (6 bases). V was clipped by 7 bases and J by 0 bases, with 16 bases between them. Germline CDR1 is SGHRS and CDR2 is YFSETQ. This CDR3 spans 15 amino acids. CDR3 nucleotide sequence: TGCGCCAGCCGTCCGGGGGGCATAATGAACACTGAAGCTTTCTTT. Its protein is CASRPGGIMNTEAFF.

The J gene is TRBJ2-1, the V gene TRBV28; TRBD1 matches 8 bases. This CDR3 spans 14 amino acids. J lost 7 bases, V lost 4 bases, and 6 bases had no gene match. The V gene's germline CDR1 is MDHEN and CDR2 SYDVKM. The CDR3 DNA sequence: TGTGCCAGCAGTTCAGGACAGGGCGAAAATGAGCAGTTCTTC. It translates to CASSSGQGENEQFF.

V and J are TRBV29-1 and TRBJ1-3; 7 bases map to TRBD1. V gave up 7 bases and J gave up 8 bases; unmatched junction bases: 11. The length of the CDR3 is 13 residues. Germline V gene sequence: CDR1 SQVTM, CDR2 ANQGSEA. The chain's CDR3 is CSAVEGAADTIYF. In DNA, the CDR3 is TGCAGCGCAGTAGAGGGGGCTGCGGACACCATATATTTT.

CDR3: CASSQDPRGNYGYTF. The CDR3 bases are TGTGCCAGCAGCCAAGATCCTCGGGGGAACTATGGCTACACCTTC. The gene calls are TRBV14 and TRBJ1-2; possible D gene TRBD1, 5 bases. This CDR3 spans 15 amino acids. Germline CDR1 SGHDN, CDR2 FVKESK. Trimming took 0 bases from V and 2 from J, leaving 10 bases between them.

A single count supports this clone. The chain employs TRBV6-6 and TRBJ2-2, with TRBD2 matching 8 bases. CDR3 length equals 16 residues. V trimming: 1 base; J trimming: 5 bases; junction bases outside the gene matches: 6. Germline V gene sequence: CDR1 MNHNY, CDR2 SVGAGI (reference sequence). Here the CDR3 reads CASSYFPGGKTGELFF. CDR3 DNA sequence: TGTGCCAGCAGTTACTTCCCGGGAGGGAAGACCGGGGAGCTGTTTTTT.

The chain couples TRBV11-3 to TRBJ2-5; 10 bases line up with TRBD2. V was clipped by 4 bases and J by 2 bases; unmatched bases: 10. CDR1 and CDR2 from the germline V gene are SGHNT and YENEEA. CDR3 length equals 17 residues. The CDR3 coding sequence is TGTGCCAGCAGCTGGACCGGGACTAGCGACCTTCAAGAGACCCAGTACTTC. As protein: CASSWTGTSDLQETQYF. The full variable domain, completed using reference TRBV11-3 and TRBJ2-5, is EAGVVQSPRYKIIEKKQPVAFWCNPISGHNTLYWYLQNLGQGPELLIRYENEEAVDDSQLPKDRFSAERLKGVDSTLKIQPAELGDSAVYLCASSWTGTSDLQETQYFGPGTRLLVL.

The chain couples TRBV28 to TRBJ1-2; D call uncertain. Per germline, CDR1 MDHEN and CDR2 SYDVKM. The CDR3 consists of 13 residues. V was trimmed by 3 bases and J by 4 bases, leaving 9 bases between them. CDR3 bases: TGTGCCAGCAGTTTGAACCCGAGCTATGGCTACACCTTC. As protein: CASSLNPSYGYTF.

The CDR3 sequence: CASSTLPGMNTEAFF. The CDR3 nucleotides are TGTGCCAGCAGCACCCTGCCGGGGATGAACACTGAAGCTTTCTTT. The V gene is TRBV7-8, the J gene TRBJ1-1; D is uncertain. Germline V gene lookup returns CDR1 SGHVS and CDR2 FQNEAQ. The CDR3 runs to 15 residues. Trimming left V 5 bases short and J 0 bases short, with 13 bases between.

The chain couples TRBV5-1 to TRBJ2-1; 7 nucleotides align to TRBD1. With 3 bases clipped from V and 7 bases from J, the junction kept 13 bases outside the gene matches. CDR1 SGHRS and CDR2 YFSETQ come from the germline V gene. The CDR3 consists of 16 residues. This CDR3 reads CASSYYRDRGRNEQFF. The CDR3 DNA follows: TGCGCCAGCAGCTACTACCGGGACAGAGGTAGGAATGAGCAGTTCTTC.

This clone has only one observation. The chain carries TRBV5-8 and TRBJ1-2, with D maybe TRBD1 (5 bases). This CDR3 is 15 amino acids long. Germline V lookup: CDR1 SGHTS, CDR2 YDEGEE. The germline V and J ends were trimmed by 4 bases and 5 bases, with 18 bases remaining between them. The CDR3, as DNA: TGTGCCAGCAGCCCGCCTTGGGGGGAGCGATATGGCTACACCTTC. Encoded protein: CASSPPWGERYGYTF.

The rearrangement joins TRBV5-1 to TRBJ2-3, with D possibly being TRBD2 (5 bases). V lost 6 bases to trimming and J lost 3 bases, with 14 bases between them. CDR3 size: 14 residues. Germline V lookup: CDR1 SGHRS, CDR2 YFSETQ. The CDR3, as DNA: TGCGCCAGCAAGGTAGCGACGAGGACAGATACGCAGTATTTT. This translates into CASKVATRTDTQYF. The variable domain in full, with the rest retrieved from reference TRBV5-1 and TRBJ2-3, is KAGVTQTPRYLIKTRGQQVTLSCSPISGHRSVSWYQQTPGQGLQFLFEYFSETQRNKGNFPGRFSGRQFSNSRSEMNVSTLELGDSALYLCASKVATRTDTQYFGPGTRLTVL.

V usage is TRBV6-1 and J usage is TRBJ1-2, with TRBD1 matching 9 bases. This CDR3 is built from 15 residues. Trimming removed 3 bases from V and 6 bases from J; junction bases left unmatched: 8. Looked up from germline, CDR1 is MNHNS and CDR2 is SASEGT. This chain's CDR3 is CASSDAYGTGHGYTF. The CDR3, as DNA: TGTGCCAGCAGTGACGCCTACGGGACAGGGCATGGCTACACCTTC.

The rearrangement joins TRBV5-5 to TRBJ2-2; tentatively, D is TRBD1 or TRBD2 (6 bases each). V gave up 4 bases and J gave up 1 base, with 17 bases separating them. The CDR3 is made up of 17 amino acids. Looked up from germline, CDR1 is SGHKS and CDR2 is YYEKEE (reference sequence). CDR3 in amino acids: CASSLEGHHKNTGELFF. The CDR3 nucleotides are TGTGCCAGCAGCCTGGAGGGACACCACAAGAACACCGGGGAGCTGTTTTTT.

Notes on this clone: Relative to the germline gene, one junction end is altered; a read error may explain this. J is TRBJ2-5 and V is TRBV25-1, with TRBD2 as a possible D gene (5 bases). Germline loops: CDR1 MGHDK, CDR2 SYGVNS. The length of the CDR3 is 10 residues. The CDR3 DNA is TGTGCCAGCAGTGATCCGGACTGGCACTTC. This translates into CASSDPDWHF. The whole variable domain, remainder taken from reference TRBV25-1 and TRBJ2-5, is EADIYQTPRYLVIGTGKKITLECSQTMGHDKMYWYQQDPGMELHLIHYSYGVNSTEKGDLSSESTVSRIRTEHFPLTLESARPSHTSQYLCASSDPDWHFGPGTRLLVL.

V gene TRBV19 combines with J gene TRBJ1-1; unclear D gene. Trimming took 5 bases from V and 6 from J, leaving 13 bases between them. There are 13 residues in the CDR3. In germline, CDR1 is LNHDA, CDR2 SQIVND (reference sequence). CDR3 nucleotide sequence: TGTGCCAGTAGTGCGAGTCTGATCGCTGAAGCTTTCTTT. Translating it yields CASSASLIAEAFF.

V usage is TRBV15 and J usage is TRBJ1-4; D ambiguous. The germline gives CDR1 LNHNV, CDR2 YYDKDF (reference sequence). V was cut by 0 bases and J by 8 bases, with 10 bases left in between. The CDR3 has 14 residues. The CDR3 DNA is TGTGCCACCAGCAGAGATCGCGGCAGAGAAAAACTGTTTTTT. This translates into CATSRDRGREKLFF.

This rearrangement joins TRBV3-1 (or the pseudogene TRBV3-2) to TRBJ1-2, with D possibly being TRBD1 (6 bases). Per the germline V gene, CDR1 is LGHDT and CDR2 is YNNKEL (reference sequence). The CDR3 contains 14 residues. Trimming left V 4 bases short and J 8 bases short, with 17 bases between. As DNA, the CDR3 is TGTGCCAGCAGCCCCCGGGGGGGCGAGGAAGGCTACACCTTC. Its protein product is CASSPRGGEEGYTF.